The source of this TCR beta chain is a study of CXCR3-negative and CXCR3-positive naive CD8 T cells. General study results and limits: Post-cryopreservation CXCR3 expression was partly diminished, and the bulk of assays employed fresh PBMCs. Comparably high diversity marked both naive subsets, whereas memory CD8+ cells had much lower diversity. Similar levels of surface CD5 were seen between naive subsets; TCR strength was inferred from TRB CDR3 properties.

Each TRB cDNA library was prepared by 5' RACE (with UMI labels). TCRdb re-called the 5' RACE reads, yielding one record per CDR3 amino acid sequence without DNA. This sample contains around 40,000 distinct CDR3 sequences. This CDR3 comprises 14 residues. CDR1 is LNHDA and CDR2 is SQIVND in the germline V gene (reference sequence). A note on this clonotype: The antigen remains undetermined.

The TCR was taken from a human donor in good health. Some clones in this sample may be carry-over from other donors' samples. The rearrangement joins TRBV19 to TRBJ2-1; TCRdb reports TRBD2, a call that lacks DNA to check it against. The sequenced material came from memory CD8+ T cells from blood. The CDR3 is CASSISAGLNEQFF.